This T cell receptor (beta chain) is drawn from a study of tumor T cells in aggressive B-cell lymphoma. TCRdb keeps only in-frame clones here, not all; method: immunoSEQ multiplex PCR. The profile covers 2,000 to 2,500 clones, with 87% appearing a single time and around 9.6% taken by the ten largest. CDR3 size: 15 residues. Germline assignment: CDR1 SGHRS and CDR2 YFSETQ. Trimming removed 4 bases from V and 6 bases from J, with 20 bases in between. In this sample, this clone turned up a few times. The TCR sequence derives from an adult with diffuse large B cell lymphoma. The sequenced material came from tumor tissue. The V call is TRBV5-1, the J call TRBJ2-7; possibly TRBD2 for D (5 bases). This CDR3 reads CASSPPDWALSEQYF. As DNA, the CDR3 is TGCGCCAGCAGCCCTCCGGACTGGGCTCTGAGCGAGCAGTACTTC. Filled out from reference TRBV5-1 and TRBJ2-7, the complete variable domain reads KAGVTQTPRYLIKTRGQQVTLSCSPISGHRSVSWYQQTPGQGLQFLFEYFSETQRNKGNFPGRFSGRQFSNSRSEMNVSTLELGDSALYLCASSPPDWALSEQYFGPGTRLTVT.